The entry that follows covers one TCR beta chain sequence. The record originates from a study of identical twins. Each CDR3 protein gets one entry after TCRdb re-called the 5' RACE reads with MiXCR. The sample lists around 510,000 distinct CDR3 sequences, over 11% occurring once. V shed 2 bases and J 7 bases; nucleotides not matched to a gene: 4. CDR1 and CDR2 (germline): MNHEY, SMNVEV (reference sequence). This CDR3 is 15 amino acids long. The same data also contributed to another study, on yellow fever vaccine responses in identical twins.

Sequencing input: CD4+ T cells sorted from blood. V usage is TRBV27 and J usage is TRBJ2-5; 13 bases are a match to TRBD2. This receptor was identified in a woman aged 18-35 years in good health. The CDR3 spells CASSLITSGGGTQYF. DNA of the CDR3: TGTGCCAGCAGTTTAATAACTAGCGGGGGGGGGACCCAGTACTTC.